Listed below are T cell receptor beta chains from one sample, sequenced in a study of regulatory T cells in long-lasting Graves disease. Via MiXCR, TCRdb re-called the multiplex PCR reads, giving one row per CDR3 protein. The table includes roughly 520,000 distinct CDR3 sequences, around 12% detected once. The same sample was also studied in work on T cells in Graves' hyperthyroidism and ophthalmopathy.

The source material was peripheral blood mononuclear cells (PBMCs), sampled at new diagnosis, from a patient treated with antithyroid drugs. These receptors all stem from a woman in her twenties or thirties with Graves disease. Both conserved end residues are trimmed from each CDR3. Each record gives: V gene, J gene, CDR3 length, CDR3 protein.

v_gene: TRBV7-2; j_gene: TRBJ1-3; len: 11; CDR3aa: ASSLAWGSTIY
v_gene: TRBV20-1; j_gene: TRBJ2-1; len: 12; CDR3aa: SAPVDFYYNEQF
v_gene: TRBV20-1; j_gene: TRBJ1-4; len: 11; CDR3aa: SANTGGDEKLF
v_gene: TRBV6-2/TRBV6-3; j_gene: TRBJ2-1; len: 11; CDR3aa: ASSSLAGVEQF
v_gene: TRBV7-2; j_gene: TRBJ2-1; len: 12; CDR3aa: ASSLTFGGDEQF
v_gene: TRBV6-2/TRBV6-3; j_gene: TRBJ2-7; len: 17; CDR3aa: ASSEVSGTAYSSSYEQY
v_gene: TRBV30; j_gene: TRBJ2-1; len: 12; CDR3aa: AWSPIPGGDEQF
v_gene: TRBV28; j_gene: TRBJ1-4; len: 12; CDR3aa: ASSLGVPHEKLF
v_gene: TRBV30; j_gene: TRBJ1-4; len: 10; CDR3aa: AWSRDVEKLF
v_gene: TRBV2; j_gene: TRBJ1-2; len: 12; CDR3aa: ASSEVGGAFGYT
v_gene: TRBV12-3/TRBV12-4; j_gene: TRBJ2-7; len: 10; CDR3aa: ASSSFQDEQY
v_gene: TRBV5-6; j_gene: TRBJ2-1; len: 11; CDR3aa: ASSASGIYEQF
v_gene: TRBV6-2/TRBV6-3; j_gene: TRBJ2-1; len: 15; CDR3aa: ASTISGGRALYNEQF
v_gene: TRBV12-3/TRBV12-4; j_gene: TRBJ1-2; len: 13; CDR3aa: ASRDTGQINYGYT
v_gene: TRBV18; j_gene: TRBJ1-1; len: 15; CDR3aa: ASSTLPQGDGGTEAF
v_gene: TRBV19; j_gene: TRBJ1-6; len: 14; CDR3aa: ATATGTGSLNSPLH
v_gene: TRBV7-2; j_gene: TRBJ1-4; len: 13; CDR3aa: ASSSHSATNEKLF
v_gene: TRBV6-1; j_gene: TRBJ2-7; len: 14; CDR3aa: ASSGVGRGNSYEQY
v_gene: TRBV2; j_gene: TRBJ2-5; len: 14; CDR3aa: ASSEAGTTTTETQY
v_gene: TRBV27; j_gene: TRBJ1-6; len: 13; CDR3aa: ASSSWSSAGSPLH
v_gene: TRBV10-3; j_gene: TRBJ1-2; len: 12; CDR3aa: AIRRDSYNYGYT
v_gene: TRBV28; j_gene: TRBJ1-1; len: 12; CDR3aa: ASSLRRFNTEAF
v_gene: TRBV12-3/TRBV12-4; j_gene: TRBJ2-1; len: 10; CDR3aa: ASRPGLYEQF
v_gene: TRBV5-1; j_gene: TRBJ2-7; len: 12; CDR3aa: ASSFQGPTYEQY
v_gene: TRBV11-2; j_gene: TRBJ2-2; len: 13; CDR3aa: ASGPWGGYNGELF
v_gene: TRBV19; j_gene: TRBJ1-5; len: 13; CDR3aa: ASRRGGYSNQPQH
v_gene: TRBV6-1; j_gene: TRBJ1-3; len: 12; CDR3aa: ASRTGGEGNTIY
v_gene: TRBV30; j_gene: TRBJ1-5; len: 15; CDR3aa: AWSKYKGLNSNQPQH
v_gene: TRBV6-1; j_gene: TRBJ1-5; len: 12; CDR3aa: ASRSRGGTQPQH
v_gene: TRBV28; j_gene: TRBJ1-5; len: 13; CDR3aa: ASRVWGDRDQPQH
v_gene: TRBV5-1; j_gene: TRBJ2-5; len: 10; CDR3aa: ASSAEVETQY
v_gene: TRBV3-1; j_gene: TRBJ2-7; len: 15; CDR3aa: ASSQRVPSGISHEQY
v_gene: TRBV2; j_gene: TRBJ1-4; len: 14; CDR3aa: ASSENPRPQGEKLF
v_gene: TRBV29-1; j_gene: TRBJ2-3; len: 9; CDR3aa: SVRATDTQY
v_gene: TRBV20-1; j_gene: TRBJ1-5; len: 13; CDR3aa: SASPGEGFNQPQH
v_gene: TRBV28; j_gene: TRBJ1-6; len: 14; CDR3aa: ASSFPGQGRNSPLH
v_gene: TRBV5-1; j_gene: TRBJ2-3; len: 14; CDR3aa: ASSFNSGAGADTQY
v_gene: TRBV18; j_gene: TRBJ1-2; len: 12; CDR3aa: AGSPPGSSYGYT
v_gene: TRBV15; j_gene: TRBJ2-7; len: 12; CDR3aa: ATTLGTSGYEQY
v_gene: TRBV6-1; j_gene: TRBJ1-6; len: 14; CDR3aa: ASSTQGAIYNSPLH
v_gene: TRBV5-1; j_gene: TRBJ1-2; len: 12; CDR3aa: ASRPGQGGDGYT
v_gene: TRBV2; j_gene: TRBJ2-1; len: 13; CDR3aa: ASSEVGLANNEQF
v_gene: TRBV29-1; j_gene: TRBJ2-7; len: 10; CDR3aa: SAGEGFGEQY
v_gene: TRBV7-9; j_gene: TRBJ2-5; len: 15; CDR3aa: ASSLGRDNGPQETQY
v_gene: TRBV9; j_gene: TRBJ2-1; len: 15; CDR3aa: ASSGNSGTSSYNEQF
v_gene: TRBV19; j_gene: TRBJ1-5; len: 12; CDR3aa: ASSIRGAGQPQH
v_gene: TRBV2; j_gene: TRBJ2-1; len: 9; CDR3aa: ASTASGGLF
v_gene: TRBV19; j_gene: TRBJ2-3; len: 14; CDR3aa: ASPTPRGSETDTQY
v_gene: TRBV9; j_gene: TRBJ1-6; len: 14; CDR3aa: ASSVGSPKGRSPLH
v_gene: TRBV5-5; j_gene: TRBJ2-5; len: 11; CDR3aa: ASSLILTETQY